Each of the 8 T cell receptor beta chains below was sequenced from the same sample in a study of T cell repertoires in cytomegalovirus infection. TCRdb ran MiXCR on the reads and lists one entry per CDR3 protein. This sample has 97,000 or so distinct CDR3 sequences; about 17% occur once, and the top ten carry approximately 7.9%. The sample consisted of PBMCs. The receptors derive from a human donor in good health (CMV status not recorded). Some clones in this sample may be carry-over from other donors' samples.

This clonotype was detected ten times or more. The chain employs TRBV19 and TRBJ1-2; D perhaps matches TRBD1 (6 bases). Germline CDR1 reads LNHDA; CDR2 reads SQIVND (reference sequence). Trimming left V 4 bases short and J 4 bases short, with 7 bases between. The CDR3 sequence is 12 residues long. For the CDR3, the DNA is TGTGCCAGTAGTACGGACAGCTATGGCTACACCTTC. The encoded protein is CASSTDSYGYTF.

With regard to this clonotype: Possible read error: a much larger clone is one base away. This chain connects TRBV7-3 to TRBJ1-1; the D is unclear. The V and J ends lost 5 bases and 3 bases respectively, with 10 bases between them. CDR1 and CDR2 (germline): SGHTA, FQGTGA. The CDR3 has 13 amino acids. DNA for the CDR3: TGTGCCAGCAGCCTCGAACCGTACACTGAAGCTTTCTTT. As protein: CASSLEPYTEAFF.

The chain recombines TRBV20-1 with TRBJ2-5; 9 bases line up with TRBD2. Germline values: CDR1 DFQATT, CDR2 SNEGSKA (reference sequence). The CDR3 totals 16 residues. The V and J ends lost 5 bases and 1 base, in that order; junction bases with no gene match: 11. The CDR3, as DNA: TGCAGTGCTCCCGGTGCGGGGGGGCAAACCCAAGAGACCCAGTACTTC. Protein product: CSAPGAGGQTQETQYF.

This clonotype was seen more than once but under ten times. For the CDR3, the DNA is TGTGCCAGCAGCCCCTACAGGGAAAGGGGAGATACGCAGTATTTT. Its translation is CASSPYRERGDTQYF. The rearrangement links TRBV7-6 to TRBJ2-3; D perhaps matches TRBD1 (6 bases). V shed 5 bases and J shed 5 bases, with 17 bases lying between them. The germline gives CDR1 SGHVS, CDR2 FNYEAQ. CDR3 size: 15 residues.

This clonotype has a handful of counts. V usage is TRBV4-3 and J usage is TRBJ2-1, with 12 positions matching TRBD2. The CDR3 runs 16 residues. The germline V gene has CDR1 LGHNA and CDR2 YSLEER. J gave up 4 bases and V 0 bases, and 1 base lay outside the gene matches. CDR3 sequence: CASSQDGTSGYNEQFF. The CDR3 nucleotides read TGCGCCAGCAGCCAAGATGGGACTAGCGGGTACAATGAGCAGTTCTTC.

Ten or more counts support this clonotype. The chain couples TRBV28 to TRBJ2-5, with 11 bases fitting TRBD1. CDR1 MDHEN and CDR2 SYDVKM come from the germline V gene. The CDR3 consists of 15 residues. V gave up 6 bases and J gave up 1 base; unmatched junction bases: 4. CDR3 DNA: TGTGCCAGCAGCCCAGGGACAGGGGGCCAAGAGACCCAGTACTTC. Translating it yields CASSPGTGGQETQYF.

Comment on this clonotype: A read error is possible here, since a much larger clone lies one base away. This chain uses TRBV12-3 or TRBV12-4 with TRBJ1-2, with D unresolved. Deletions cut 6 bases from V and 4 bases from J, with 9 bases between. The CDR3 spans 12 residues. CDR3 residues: CASSSITYGYTF. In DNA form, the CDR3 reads TGTGCCAGCAGCTCGATAACCTATGGCTACACCTTC.

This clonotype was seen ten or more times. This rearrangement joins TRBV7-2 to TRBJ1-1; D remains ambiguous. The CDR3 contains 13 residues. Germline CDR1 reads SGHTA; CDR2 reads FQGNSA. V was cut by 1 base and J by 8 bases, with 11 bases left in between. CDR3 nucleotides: TGTGCCAGCAGCTTAGGTGGCCCCCGAGAAGCTTTCTTT. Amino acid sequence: CASSLGGPREAFF.